This T cell receptor beta chain was sequenced in a study of blood T cell repertoires in COVID-19. Study-wide context: Acute and convalescent COVID-19 specimens originated in the United States, Italy and Spain. PBMCs, B-cell-depleted T cells, or T cells were the source of the cDNA or gDNA that made up the material.

The V gene lost 3 bases and the J gene lost 6 bases, with 5 bases spanning the gap. CDR1 and CDR2 (germline): SNHLY, FYNNEI. This CDR3 spans 11 amino acids. Original analysis: Amplified reference gene primers provided the basis for estimating nucleated cell counts. The repertoire was sequenced with immunoSEQ multiplex PCR; TCRdb's copy has only in-frame clones and lacks some. The D gene and trimming were derived from the DNA, and the V and J assignments and clone size from that table. The sample holds about 240,000 clones, 82% seen once. The rearrangement links TRBV2 to TRBJ1-1, with D uncertain. This TCR was recovered from a woman aged 60-70 years with active or convalescent COVID-19. Sequencing was performed on peripheral blood. CDR3 sequence (DNA): TGTGCCAGCAGTGACGCGGCTGAAGCTTTCTTT. It yields the protein CASSDAAEAFF.